This paragraph covers one T cell receptor beta chain sequence. This clone is a singleton in its sample. Its binding antigen is unknown. There are no base qualities to consult, and no much larger clone falls within one base. These data come from a study of long-term antiretroviral therapy in people with HIV (dated by TCRdb to between 2021 and 2023). Regarding the research as a whole: The earliest samples were collected roughly a decade before the 2015 WHO recommendation for immediate ART, at a time when ART was usually postponed until CD4 counts fell. Among the approximately 27 participants with HIV, eleven were female. No cross-contamination during QIAcube processing turned up in test extractions that ran a monoclonal T-cell line alongside approximately 35 polyclonal samples. A total of 150 to 200 cryopreserved PBMC samples came from a few dozen adults with confirmed HIV infection and were collected serially over a mean of roughly six years (range 1-12). A retrospective serial study tested whether ART initiation and durable HIV suppression were associated with changes in peripheral blood TRB repertoire composition and diversity.

Inclusion was restricted to participants for whom at least one PBMC sample before ART initiation and at least two post-ART samples were available. Every participant with HIV received treatment in the United States of America. Before DNA extraction, cryopreserved samples containing 1-10 million PBMC were thawed and washed. At the time of the earliest PBMC sample, participants with HIV were aged between roughly 20 and 55 years. Each participant contributed PBMC samples from 1-4 timepoints before ART initiation and 2-8 timepoints after ART initiation, with a median of 7 samples. Serial HIV viral load, CD4+ T-cell count, ART history and demographic data were obtained for every participant. A Qiagen kit on a QIAcube was used to extract genomic DNA from unsorted PBMC, with samples processed in batches of 12. Study-wide conclusions, independent of this receptor: Unsorted PBMC were profiled instead of sorted CD4+ and CD8+ T cells because pre-ART samples had limited cell numbers. Owing to limited PBMC availability, only the TCR beta chain was sequenced, without alpha chain pairing. A significant increase in TRB diversity was found to be associated with ART initiation, although TRB diversity was observed to remain significantly below that of transplant donor controls even after long-term ART. Expanded TRB clones identified before ART initiation dominated the repertoire at all time points, although this dominance fluctuated and declined in many PLHIV after ART. Inferences about post-ART repertoire changes were limited because no data were available on ART adherence, viral resistance or therapy changes. The samples span the years 2004 to 2017, and the ART regimens used may be less effective than current regimens. Compared with controls, HIV repertoires had narrower CDR3 length ranges, and the network structure pointed to an antigen-experienced repertoire that shifted only slightly toward naive after ART.

Sequencing of the TRB variable region was done with the immunoSEQ hsTCRB v3.0 assay at survey level resolution. A depth of about 40,000-55,000 T-cell genomes per sample was targeted for TRB sequencing. TRB libraries were pooled and sequenced on an Illumina MiSeq using a v3 150-cycle kit. In the authors' own workflow: Repertoire analysis ran in R within a reproducible Nextflow workflow covering QC, data transformation and analysis. Custom analyses were implemented in LymphoSeq2, an R package for AIRR-Seq data exploration. A handful of samples that produced fewer than 5000 total TRB sequences were removed, so fewer than 200 HIV repertoires were analyzed. Among the 180 to 200 retained HIV repertoires, roughly 60 were collected before ART initiation and some 130 were collected after ART initiation. Repertoires were downsampled to 5000 TRB nucleotide sequences, and summary statistics were averaged over 100 downsampling iterations. The analysis kept only TRB sequences whose CDR3 regions were at least seven amino acids long. Two measures captured diversity: a Shannon entropy-derived clonality score and the Gini coefficient. In the repertoire networks, any two of the top 5000 CDR3 amino acid sequences were connected whenever the two sequences differed by an edit distance of one. Antigen specificity groups and MHC restriction were predicted for TRB CDR3 amino acid sequences with GLIPH2. To flag known CMV, EBV, HIV or tissue antigen associations, CDR3 amino acid sequences were matched against VDJdb and McPAS-TCR. Pre-ART, post-ART and control groups were compared with Wilcoxon signed-rank tests and Holm-Bonferroni correction. The source is immuneACCESS, and TCRdb retained only in-frame sequences with V and J called. Part of the clones is not carried over; for the studies checked, unresolved V genes explain less than half of this, and the remainder is unexplained. V and J calls and clone size follow that table, whereas D and trimming were derived from the DNA. The sample data list roughly 30,000 clones, and more than 85% of these were observed just once. Of the sample, approximately 6.8% falls within the top ten clones.

The TCR originated in a middle-aged woman with HIV. The specimen comprised unsorted PBMCs, sampled approximately 6.3 years after starting antiretroviral therapy.

CDR3 reads: CASSPTVSSSGYTF. The DNA sequence is TGTGCCAGCAGTCCGACAGTATCTTCGAGTGGCTACACCTTC. The chain links TRBV6-4 with TRBJ1-2, with a weak D call of TRBD1 (5 bases match). V and J lose 5 bases and 7 bases, and a span of 17 bases separates them. CDR1 and CDR2 were assigned from the germline V gene as MRHNA and SNTAGT. Spanning cysteine to phenylalanine, the CDR3 consists of 14 amino acids. Here the CDR3 DNA is all that survives: 42 bases in frame from base 1.